The 6 T cell receptor beta chains below all came from one sample that was sequenced in a study of shared clonotypes between healthy human individuals. The assay was immunoSEQ multiplex PCR, and TCRdb's table has in-frame clones only and misses some. The table records millions of clones, approximately 93% of them present only once. Sequenced material: naive CD4+ T cells from PBMCs. Subset given: CD45RA+ positively selected. Receptors were obtained from a man aged 18 to 30 in good health. Some clones in this sample may be carry-over from other donors' samples.

This chain connects TRBV7-3 to TRBJ1-1; D unclear. This CDR3 has 13 residues. V shed 0 bases and J shed 4 bases, with 6 bases lying between them. The V gene's germline CDR1 is SGHTA and CDR2 FQGTGA. This CDR3 reads CASSLTSITEAFF. CDR3 DNA: TGTGCCAGCAGCTTAACGAGTATCACTGAAGCTTTCTTT.

The chain couples TRBV5-8 to TRBJ1-2, with 9 nucleotides matching TRBD1. V was pared by 5 bases and J by 3 bases, with 8 bases of the junction left unmatched. There are 15 residues in the CDR3. Germline values: CDR1 SGHTS, CDR2 YDEGEE. The CDR3 coding sequence is TGTGCCAGCAGACCCGTCGGACAGGGGCACTATGGCTACACCTTC. It codes for CASRPVGQGHYGYTF.

CDR3 sequence reads: CAISAGIANTGELFF. The CDR3 DNA reads TGTGCCATCAGTGCCGGAATTGCGAACACCGGGGAGCTGTTTTTT. This rearrangement joins TRBV10-3 to TRBJ2-2; D call uncertain. Trimming removed 4 bases at V and 0 bases at J, with 9 bases between. The CDR3 totals 15 residues. The germline V gene encodes CDR1 ENHRY and CDR2 SYGVKD.

This clone was seen only once. The V call is TRBV27, the J call TRBJ2-1; D remains unclear. CDR3 size: 15 residues. Trimming shortened V by 6 bases and J by 0 bases, and 12 bases separated the two germline ends. Per the germline V gene, CDR1 is MNHEY and CDR2 is SMNVEV (reference sequence). DNA for the CDR3: TGTGCCAGCAGCCAAATCCTGAGCTCCTACAATGAGCAGTTCTTC. Translation: CASSQILSSYNEQFF.

This clone appeared a single time. The chain uses TRBV7-9 and TRBJ2-3; D is perhaps TRBD1 (5 bases). CDR1 is SEHNR, CDR2 FQNEAQ, per germline (reference sequence). The CDR3 runs to 15 residues. The V gene lost 1 base and the J gene lost 4 bases, with 12 bases spanning the gap. The DNA for the CDR3 is TGTGCCAGCAGCTTAGTGGCCAGGGTCCCAGATACGCAGTATTTT. It is translated as CASSLVARVPDTQYF.

In its sample, this clone was seen a few times. This chain joins TRBV30 and TRBJ1-2, with D uncertain. Germline V gives CDR1 GTSNPN, CDR2 SVGIG (reference sequence). V was shortened by 4 bases and J by 1 base, with 10 bases between the two germline ends. The length of the CDR3 is 13 residues. The CDR3, as DNA: TGTGCCTGGATCCCCGGACTTAACTATGGCTACACCTTC. Its protein product is CAWIPGLNYGYTF.